The T cell receptor (beta chain) under discussion was sequenced for a study of human T cells and chemical hapten exposure. Time point indicated: pre-sensitization, week 0. Treatment noted: therapeutic diphenylcyclopropenone sensitization with weekly scalp DPC. This clonotype showed up just a few times. TCRdb re-called the RACE reads through MiXCR, storing one row per CDR3 protein. Here the sample spans about 120,000 distinct CDR3 sequences, approximately 12% being singletons. Germline CDR1 is MNHEY and CDR2 is SMNVEV (reference sequence). The CDR3 totals 15 residues. V lost 2 bases, J lost 7 bases, and 15 bases lay in between.

The V and J genes are TRBV27 and TRBJ2-1; no reliable D call. The sample here was whole blood, taken in connection with sensitization to the hapten diphenylcyclopropenone (DPC). The receptor comes from a woman aged 18-35 years with alopecia areata. Some clones in this sample may be carry-over from other donors' samples. The CDR3 DNA is TGTGCCAGCAGTTTAGGGCTAGTGGTTTTGAATGAGCAGTTCTTC. Translating gives CASSLGLVVLNEQFF.